This T cell receptor beta chain was observed in a study of a mutant IDH1 vaccine in newly diagnosed glioma. Across the study: Patients were started on vaccination 4-6 weeks after radiotherapy alone, or with temozolomide cycles. Held at week 35, visit V12 was the safety follow-up, and visit V13 followed at week 47.

CDR3 size: 15 residues. V gave up 6 bases and J gave up 8 bases; unmatched junction bases: 8. Germline V lookup: CDR1 ENHRY, CDR2 SYGVKD. As to time point: week 35, safety follow-up. Mutant IDH1 20-mer peptide, at 300 ug, made up each vaccine dose, with topical imiquimod. Notes on this clone: Antigen specificity is unknown.

Profiled with immunoSEQ multiplex PCR; TCRdb holds only in-frame clones, not every one. The data hold tens of thousands of clones, with around 87% observed a single time. The receptor's source is a man aged 40-50 years with glioma. This chain joins TRBV10-3 and TRBJ2-3; TRBD2 aligns across 13 bases. The sequences come from PBMCs, collected from a glioma patient whose treatment included an IDH1 peptide vaccine. The CDR3 loop is CAISGGTSGDATQYF. DNA for the CDR3: TGTGCCATCAGCGGGGGGACTAGCGGGGATGCTACGCAGTATTTT.